Described below is a single T cell receptor beta chain sequence and its context. Its matching antigen is unknown. The data were taken from a study of PD-1 blockade in classical Hodgkin lymphoma. All patients relapsed after autologous stem cell transplantation, and brentuximab vedotin exposure varied. Out of thawed PBMCs, magnetic negative selection purified CD4+ T cells. The protocol was immunoSEQ multiplex PCR, while the TCRdb copy is restricted to in-frame clones and leaves out a portion. The data contain about 12,000 clones, approximately 80% of them singletons. Study conclusions and caveats: Before treatment, TCR diversity in newly diagnosed patients was reportedly lower than in healthy donors.

V lost 0 bases and J 8 bases, leaving 16 bases between the germline ends. CDR3 length: 16 residues. Looked up from germline, CDR1 is LGHNA and CDR2 is YSLEER. V usage is TRBV4-3 and J usage is TRBJ1-4, with D perhaps TRBD1 (6 bases). Sequencing used CD4+ T cells from blood, obtained at baseline. The TCR originated in a human donor with classical Hodgkin lymphoma. CDR3 residues: CASSQDIGGLGEKLFF. The CDR3 bases are TGCGCCAGCAGCCAAGATATCGGGGGGCTGGGCGAAAAACTGTTTTTT.